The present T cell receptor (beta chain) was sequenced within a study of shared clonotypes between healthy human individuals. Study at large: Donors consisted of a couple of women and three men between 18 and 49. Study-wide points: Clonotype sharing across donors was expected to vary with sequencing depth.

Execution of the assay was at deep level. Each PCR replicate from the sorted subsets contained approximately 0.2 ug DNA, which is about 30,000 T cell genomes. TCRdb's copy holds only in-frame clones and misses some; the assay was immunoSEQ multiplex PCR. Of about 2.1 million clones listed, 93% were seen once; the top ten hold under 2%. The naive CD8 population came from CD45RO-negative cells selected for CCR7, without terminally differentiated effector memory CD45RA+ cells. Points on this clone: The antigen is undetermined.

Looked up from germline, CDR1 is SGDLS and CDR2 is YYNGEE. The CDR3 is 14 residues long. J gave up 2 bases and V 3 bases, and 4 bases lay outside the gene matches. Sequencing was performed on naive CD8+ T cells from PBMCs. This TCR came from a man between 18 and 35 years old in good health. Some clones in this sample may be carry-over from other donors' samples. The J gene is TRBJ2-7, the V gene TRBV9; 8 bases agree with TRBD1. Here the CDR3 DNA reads TGTGCCAGCAGCGGCGGCAGGGGGCCCTACGAGCAGTACTTC. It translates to CASSGGRGPYEQYF.